The T cell receptor beta chain under discussion was sequenced for a study of blood T cell repertoires in COVID-19 (dated by TCRdb to 2020 to 2022). About the investigation overall: Samples covering the acute and convalescent phases of COVID-19 were provided by collaborators in the United States, Italy and Spain. The prospective study material was composed of cDNA or gDNA derived from T cells, B-cell-depleted T cells, or PBMCs. Deeply sampled blood TCRbeta repertoires from subjects exposed to, actively infected with, or recovered from COVID-19 were included in the dataset. The repertoires were released in a freely available public database intended as a resource for research on the immune response to SARS-CoV-2. The samples were drawn from two sources: the first 160 participants of the ongoing ImmuneRACE study, and some 1,300 subjects contributed by 6 global collaborators. The sample metadata nearly always contained a de-identified subject ID, COVID-19 status, age in years and sex. HLA class I and class II types, where available, came from metadata supplied by the sample provider rather than from assay-based typing.

Reading the germline V gene gives CDR1 ENHRY and CDR2 SYGVKD. V and J are trimmed by 4 bases and 7 bases, and the gene matches miss 9 bases of the junction. From cysteine to phenylalanine, the CDR3 is 15 amino acids long. Only the CDR3 portion is preserved as DNA: 45 bases, with reading frame beginning at the first base. Each collaborating institution followed its own protocols to collect whole blood in K2EDTA tubes. For TCRbeta analysis, collaborators shipped samples as frozen whole blood, isolated PBMCs, or DNA extracted from either of those sample types. The research as a whole found: How much clinical and demographic metadata was included differed by source and by participant, and the metadata was provided uncurated.

The immunoSEQ Assay, a bias-controlled multiplex PCR, was used to amplify TCRbeta CDR3 regions from genomic DNA. As for the original processing: The number of nucleated cells in each sample was estimated by amplification of reference gene primers within the assay. To quantify the absolute abundance of each unique TCRbeta CDR3 rearrangement, sequence reads were collapsed and filtered. For each sample, productive Simpson clonality was calculated by taking the square root of Simpson's diversity index across productive rearrangements. TCRdb took this table from immuneACCESS and kept in-frame rearrangements with V and J called. Such tables lack part of the clones; where checked against another copy, unresolved V genes explain under half of the gap, and the rest is unexplained. That table gives V, J and clone size, and the DNA gave D and trimming. The sample table records about 55,000 clones; less than 75% of these occur just once. The ten largest clones take up around 13% of the sample.

About this clone itself: Its recognized antigen is unknown. It has no much larger one-base neighbor in the sample; base qualities were not kept.

The sequencing sample was made of peripheral blood. The chain was built from TRBV10-3 and TRBJ2-5; TRBD2 aligns with 10 central bases. This TCR was sampled from an older woman with acute or convalescent COVID-19. The sequence in DNA is TGTGCCATCAGTGGGACTAGCGGAGAATACGGGACCCAGTACTTC. It codes for CAISGTSGEYGTQYF.